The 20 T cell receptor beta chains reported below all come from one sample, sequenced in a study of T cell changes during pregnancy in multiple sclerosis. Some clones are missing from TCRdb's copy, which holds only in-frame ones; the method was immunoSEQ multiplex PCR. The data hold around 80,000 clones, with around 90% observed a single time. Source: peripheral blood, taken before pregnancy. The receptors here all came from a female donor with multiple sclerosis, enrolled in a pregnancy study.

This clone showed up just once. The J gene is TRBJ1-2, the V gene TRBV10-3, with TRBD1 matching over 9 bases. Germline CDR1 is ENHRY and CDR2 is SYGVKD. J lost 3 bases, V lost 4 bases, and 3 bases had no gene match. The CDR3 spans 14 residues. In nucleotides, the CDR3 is TGTGCCATCAGTGCGGACAGGGGTTACTATGGCTACACCTTC. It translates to CAISADRGYYGYTF.

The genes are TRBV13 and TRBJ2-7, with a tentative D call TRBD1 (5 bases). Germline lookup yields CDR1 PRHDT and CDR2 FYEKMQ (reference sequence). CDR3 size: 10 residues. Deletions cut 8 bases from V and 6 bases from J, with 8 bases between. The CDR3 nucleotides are TGTGCCAGCGGGGCCAGCGAGCAGTACTTC. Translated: CASGASEQYF.

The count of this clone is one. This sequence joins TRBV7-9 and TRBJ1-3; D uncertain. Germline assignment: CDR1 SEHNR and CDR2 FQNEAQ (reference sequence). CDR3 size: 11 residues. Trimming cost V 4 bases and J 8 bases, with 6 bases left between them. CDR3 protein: CASSSSDTIYF. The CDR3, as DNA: TGTGCCAGCAGCTCTAGTGACACCATATATTTT.

CDR3 nucleotide sequence: TGTGCCAGCAGAAGCCGGGACAGAGCCTACGAGCAGTACTTC. Protein sequence: CASRSRDRAYEQYF. This chain joins TRBV6-5 and TRBJ2-7, with 7 nucleotides matching TRBD1. The CDR3 has 14 residues. Germline-derived CDR1 and CDR2 are MNHEY and SVGAGI. The junction had 7 bases not matched to a gene; V was cut back by 6 bases and J by 2 bases.

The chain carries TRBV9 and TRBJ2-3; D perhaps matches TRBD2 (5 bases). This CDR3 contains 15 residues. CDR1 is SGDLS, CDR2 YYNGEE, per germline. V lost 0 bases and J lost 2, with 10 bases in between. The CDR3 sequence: CASSVASPSTDTQYF. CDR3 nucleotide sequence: TGTGCCAGCAGCGTAGCTAGCCCTTCCACAGATACGCAGTATTTT. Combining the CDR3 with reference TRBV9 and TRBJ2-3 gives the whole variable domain DSGVTQTPKHLITATGQRVTLRCSPRSGDLSVYWYQQSLDQGLQFLIQYYNGEERAKGNILERFSAQQFPDLHSELNLSSLELGDSALYFCASSVASPSTDTQYFGPGTRLTVL.

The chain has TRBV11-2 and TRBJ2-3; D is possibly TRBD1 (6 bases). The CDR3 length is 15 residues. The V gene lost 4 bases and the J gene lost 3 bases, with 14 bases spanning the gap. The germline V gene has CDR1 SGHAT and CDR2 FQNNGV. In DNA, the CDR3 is TGTGCCAGCAGCTCGACAGGAGAGACAACAGATACGCAGTATTTT. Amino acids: CASSSTGETTDTQYF.

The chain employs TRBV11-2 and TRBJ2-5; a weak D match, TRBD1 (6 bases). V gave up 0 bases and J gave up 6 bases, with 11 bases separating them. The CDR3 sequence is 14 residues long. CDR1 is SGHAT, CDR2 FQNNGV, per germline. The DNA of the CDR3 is TGTGCCAGCAGCTTAGATTTTGGGGGCAAGACCCAGTACTTC. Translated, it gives CASSLDFGGKTQYF.

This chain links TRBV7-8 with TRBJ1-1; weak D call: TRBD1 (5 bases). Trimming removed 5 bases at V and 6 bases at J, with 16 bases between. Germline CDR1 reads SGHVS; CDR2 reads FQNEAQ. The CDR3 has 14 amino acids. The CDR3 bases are TGTGCCAGCAGCATAGATCGAGGGGAGGCTGAAGCTTTCTTT. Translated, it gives CASSIDRGEAEAFF.

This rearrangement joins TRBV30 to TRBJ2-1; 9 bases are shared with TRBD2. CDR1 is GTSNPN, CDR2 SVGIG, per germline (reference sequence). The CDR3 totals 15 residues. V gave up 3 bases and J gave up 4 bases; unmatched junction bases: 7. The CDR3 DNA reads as TGTGCCTGGAGCCTTAGCGGGGGTGGGTACAATGAGCAGTTCTTC. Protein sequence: CAWSLSGGGYNEQFF.

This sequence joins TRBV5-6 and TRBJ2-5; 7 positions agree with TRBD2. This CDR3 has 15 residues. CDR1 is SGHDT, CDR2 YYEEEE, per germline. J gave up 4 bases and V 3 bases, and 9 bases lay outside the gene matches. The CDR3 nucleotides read TGTGCCAGCAGCTCCGGGACTACCGTTCGAGAGACCCAGTACTTC. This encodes CASSSGTTVRETQYF.

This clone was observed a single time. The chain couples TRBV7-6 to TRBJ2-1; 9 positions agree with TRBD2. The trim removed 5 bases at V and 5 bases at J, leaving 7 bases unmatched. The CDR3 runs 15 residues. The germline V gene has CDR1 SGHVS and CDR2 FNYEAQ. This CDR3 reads CASSLGRGGNNEQFF. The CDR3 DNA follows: TGTGCCAGCAGCCTGGGGCGGGGGGGAAACAATGAGCAGTTCTTC.

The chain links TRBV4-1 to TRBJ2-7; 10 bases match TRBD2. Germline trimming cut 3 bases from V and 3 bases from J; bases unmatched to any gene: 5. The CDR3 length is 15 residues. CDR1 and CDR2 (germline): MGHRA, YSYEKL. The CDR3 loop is CASSQRGLADYEQYF. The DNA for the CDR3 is TGCGCCAGCAGCCAGCGAGGACTAGCGGACTACGAGCAGTACTTC.

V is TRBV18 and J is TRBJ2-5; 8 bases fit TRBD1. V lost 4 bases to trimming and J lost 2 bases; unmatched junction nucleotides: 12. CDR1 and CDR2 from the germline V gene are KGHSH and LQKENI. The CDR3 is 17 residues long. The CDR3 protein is CASSQTPGGLSQETQYF. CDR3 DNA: TGTGCCAGCTCACAAACGCCAGGGGGCCTTAGTCAAGAGACCCAGTACTTC.

In DNA, the CDR3 is TGTGCCAGCAGTGCGGGACAGGGATCGACCGGGGAGCTGTTTTTT. It yields the protein CASSAGQGSTGELFF. The chain carries TRBV6-4 and TRBJ2-2; 9 bases map to TRBD1. V lost 4 bases to trimming and J lost 5 bases; unmatched junction nucleotides: 5. CDR1 and CDR2 from the germline V gene are MRHNA and SNTAGT. The CDR3 length is 15 residues.

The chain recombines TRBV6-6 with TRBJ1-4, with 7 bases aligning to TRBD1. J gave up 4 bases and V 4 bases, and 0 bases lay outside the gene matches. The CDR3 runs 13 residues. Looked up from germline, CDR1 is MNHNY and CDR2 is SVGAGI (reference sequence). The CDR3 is CASSSGGNEKLFF. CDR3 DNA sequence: TGTGCCAGCAGTTCAGGGGGTAATGAAAAACTGTTTTTT.

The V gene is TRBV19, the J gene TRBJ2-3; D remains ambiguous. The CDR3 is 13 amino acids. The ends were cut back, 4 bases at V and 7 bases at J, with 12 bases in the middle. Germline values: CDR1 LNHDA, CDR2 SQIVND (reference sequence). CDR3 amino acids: CASSTNPTYTQYF. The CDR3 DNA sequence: TGTGCCAGTAGTACAAACCCCACTTATACGCAGTATTTT.

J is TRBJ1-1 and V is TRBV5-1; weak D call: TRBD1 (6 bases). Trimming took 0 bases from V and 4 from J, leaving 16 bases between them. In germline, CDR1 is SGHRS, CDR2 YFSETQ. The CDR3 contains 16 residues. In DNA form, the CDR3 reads TGCGCCAGCAGCTTGGCAGGGGAAGGGGGAACCACTGAAGCTTTCTTT. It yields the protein CASSLAGEGGTTEAFF. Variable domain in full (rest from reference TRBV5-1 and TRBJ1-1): KAGVTQTPRYLIKTRGQQVTLSCSPISGHRSVSWYQQTPGQGLQFLFEYFSETQRNKGNFPGRFSGRQFSNSRSEMNVSTLELGDSALYLCASSLAGEGGTTEAFFGQGTRLTVV.

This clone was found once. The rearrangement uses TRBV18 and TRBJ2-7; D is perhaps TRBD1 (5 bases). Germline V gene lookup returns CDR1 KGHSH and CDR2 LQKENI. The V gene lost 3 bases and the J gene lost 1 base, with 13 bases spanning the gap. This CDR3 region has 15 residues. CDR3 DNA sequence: TGTGCCAGCTCACCCGAAAACACAGGTTCCTACGAGCAGTACTTC. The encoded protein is CASSPENTGSYEQYF.

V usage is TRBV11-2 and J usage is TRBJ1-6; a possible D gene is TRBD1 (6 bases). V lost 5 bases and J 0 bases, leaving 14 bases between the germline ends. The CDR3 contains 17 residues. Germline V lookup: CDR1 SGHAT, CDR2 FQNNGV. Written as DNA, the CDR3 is TGTGCCAGCAGCATACAGGGTTTGAGCTCCTATAATTCACCCCTCCACTTT. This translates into CASSIQGLSSYNSPLHF.

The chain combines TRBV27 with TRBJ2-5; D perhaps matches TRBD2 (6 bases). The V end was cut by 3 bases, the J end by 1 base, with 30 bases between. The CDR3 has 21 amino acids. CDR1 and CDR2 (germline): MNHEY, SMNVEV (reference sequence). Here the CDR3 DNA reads TGTGCCAGCAGTTTTTCGTATGGTACGGGGGATCTCTTAGCAGTCCAAGAGACCCAGTACTTC. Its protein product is CASSFSYGTGDLLAVQETQYF.